This T cell receptor beta chain emerged from a study of somatic mutations in cytotoxic T cells in rheumatoid arthritis. In the study overall: Immediately following diagnosis and ahead of any treatment, patient blood (around 30 ml EDTA) was drawn. A subset of V beta antibody-stained T-cell populations was isolated by flow sorting, reaching nearly 100% purity, and this subset included V beta1+ cells that went on to TCRB sequencing. Findings and caveats of the study: Exceedance of 20% of CD8+ cells by the largest CD8+ clone occurred in about an eighth of the roughly 60 patients. There was no significant difference in CD8+ T-cell clonality between rheumatoid arthritis patients and age-matched healthy controls.

About this clone: Its antigen remains unidentified.

TCRdb's copy holds only in-frame clones and misses some; the assay was immunoSEQ multiplex PCR. The data show approximately 15,000 clones, with approximately 80% seen just once and roughly 4.5% held by the top ten. The V end lost 1 base, the J end lost 6 bases, and 10 bases lay between the germline ends. The CDR3 spans 13 residues. The germline V gene has CDR1 MGHRA and CDR2 YSYEKL. Sequenced: CD8+ T cells sorted from blood. This sequence joins TRBV4-1 and TRBJ2-7; unclear D gene. The TCR sequence derives from an adult with rheumatoid arthritis. The CDR3 loop is CASSQALAVEQYF. DNA for the CDR3: TGCGCCAGCAGCCAAGCCTTGGCGGTCGAGCAGTACTTC.